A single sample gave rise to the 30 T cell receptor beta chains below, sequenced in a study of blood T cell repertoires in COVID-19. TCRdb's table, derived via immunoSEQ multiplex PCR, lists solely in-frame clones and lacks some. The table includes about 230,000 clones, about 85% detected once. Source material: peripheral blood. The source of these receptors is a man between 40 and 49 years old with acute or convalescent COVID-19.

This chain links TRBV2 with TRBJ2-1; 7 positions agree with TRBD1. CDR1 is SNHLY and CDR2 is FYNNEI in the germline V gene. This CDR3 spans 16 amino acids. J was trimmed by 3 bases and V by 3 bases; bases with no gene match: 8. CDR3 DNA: TGTGCCAGCAGTGATGTAAGAGGGGGCTACTACAATGAGCAGTTCTTC. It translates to CASSDVRGGYYNEQFF.

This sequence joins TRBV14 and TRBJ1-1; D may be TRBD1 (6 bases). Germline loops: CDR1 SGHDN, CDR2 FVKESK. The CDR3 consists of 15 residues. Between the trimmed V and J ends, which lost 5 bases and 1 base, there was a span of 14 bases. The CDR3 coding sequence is TGTGCCAGCAGCGTACACAGGGAAAGGAACACTGAAGCTTTCTTT. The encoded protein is CASSVHRERNTEAFF.

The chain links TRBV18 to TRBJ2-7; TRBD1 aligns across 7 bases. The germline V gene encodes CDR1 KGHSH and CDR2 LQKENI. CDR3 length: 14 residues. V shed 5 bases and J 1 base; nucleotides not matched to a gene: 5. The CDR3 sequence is CASSGTVESYEQYF. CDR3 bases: TGTGCCAGCTCAGGGACAGTAGAGTCCTACGAGCAGTACTTC.

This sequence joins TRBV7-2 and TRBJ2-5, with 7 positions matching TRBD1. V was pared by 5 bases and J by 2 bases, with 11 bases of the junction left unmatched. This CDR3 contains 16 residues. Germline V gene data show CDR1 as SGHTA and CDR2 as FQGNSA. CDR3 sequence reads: CASSLGQTRRQETQYF. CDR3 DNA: TGTGCCAGCAGCCTGGGACAGACCCGACGGCAAGAGACCCAGTACTTC.

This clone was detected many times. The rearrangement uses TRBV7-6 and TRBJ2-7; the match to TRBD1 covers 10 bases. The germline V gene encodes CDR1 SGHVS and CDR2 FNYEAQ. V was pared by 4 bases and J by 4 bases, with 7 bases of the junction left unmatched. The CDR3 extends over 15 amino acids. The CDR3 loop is CASSSYRDRGYEQYF. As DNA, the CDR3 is TGTGCCAGCAGCTCGTACCGGGACAGGGGATACGAGCAGTACTTC.

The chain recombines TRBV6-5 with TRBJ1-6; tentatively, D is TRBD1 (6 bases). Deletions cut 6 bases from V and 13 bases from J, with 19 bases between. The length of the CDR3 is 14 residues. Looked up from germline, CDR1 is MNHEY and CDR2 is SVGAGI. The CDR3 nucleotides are TGTGCCAGCAGCCGACAGGCCACGAGTATCCCCCTCCACTTT. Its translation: CASSRQATSIPLHF.

In DNA, the CDR3 is TGCGCCAGCAGCTTGGATTCCCAGGGAGGAGGAAACACCATATATTTT. This codes for CASSLDSQGGGNTIYF. The chain carries TRBV5-1 and TRBJ1-3; tentative D call: TRBD1 (5 bases). V lost 0 bases and J 4 bases, leaving 14 bases between the germline ends. There are 16 residues in the CDR3. CDR1 and CDR2 from the germline V gene are SGHRS and YFSETQ. The full variable domain, with the rest looked up from reference TRBV5-1 and TRBJ1-3, is KAGVTQTPRYLIKTRGQQVTLSCSPISGHRSVSWYQQTPGQGLQFLFEYFSETQRNKGNFPGRFSGRQFSNSRSEMNVSTLELGDSALYLCASSLDSQGGGNTIYFGEGSWLTVV.

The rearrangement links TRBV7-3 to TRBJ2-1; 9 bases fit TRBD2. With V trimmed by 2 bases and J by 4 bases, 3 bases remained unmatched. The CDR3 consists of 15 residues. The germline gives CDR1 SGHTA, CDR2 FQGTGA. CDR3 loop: CASSLASGGYNEQFF. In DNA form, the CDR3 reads TGTGCCAGCAGCTTAGCCAGCGGGGGGTACAATGAGCAGTTCTTC.

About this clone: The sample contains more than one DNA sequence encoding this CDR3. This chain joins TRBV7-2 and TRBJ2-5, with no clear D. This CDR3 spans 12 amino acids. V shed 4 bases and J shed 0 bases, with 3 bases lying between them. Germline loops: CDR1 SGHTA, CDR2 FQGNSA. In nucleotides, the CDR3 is TGTGCCAGCAGCTCGTACCAAGAGACCCAGTACTTC. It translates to CASSSYQETQYF.

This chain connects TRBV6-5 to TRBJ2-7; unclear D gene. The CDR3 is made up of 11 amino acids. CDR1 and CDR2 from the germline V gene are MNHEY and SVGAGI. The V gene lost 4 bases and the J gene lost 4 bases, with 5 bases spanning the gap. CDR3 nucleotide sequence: TGTGCCAGCAGTTCTAAGTACGAGCAGTACTTC. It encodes CASSSKYEQYF.

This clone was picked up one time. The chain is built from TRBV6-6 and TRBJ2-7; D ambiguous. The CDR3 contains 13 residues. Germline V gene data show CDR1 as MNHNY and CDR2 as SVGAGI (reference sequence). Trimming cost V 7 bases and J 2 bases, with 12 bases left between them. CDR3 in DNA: TGTGCCAGCATGGAGACGCTCCCCTACGAGCAGTACTTC. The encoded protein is CASMETLPYEQYF.

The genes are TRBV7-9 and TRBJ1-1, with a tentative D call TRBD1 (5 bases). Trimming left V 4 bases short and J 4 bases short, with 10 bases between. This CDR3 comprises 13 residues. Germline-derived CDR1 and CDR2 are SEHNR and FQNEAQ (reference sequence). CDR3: CASSSSQGTEAFF. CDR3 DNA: TGTGCCAGCAGCTCCTCCCAGGGCACTGAAGCTTTCTTT.

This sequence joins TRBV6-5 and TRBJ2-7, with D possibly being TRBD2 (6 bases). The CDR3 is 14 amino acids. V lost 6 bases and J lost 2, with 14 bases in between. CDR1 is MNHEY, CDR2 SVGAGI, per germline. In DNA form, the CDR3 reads TGTGCCAGCAGCTCCGGGGGTCTCCCCTACGAGCAGTACTTC. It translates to CASSSGGLPYEQYF.

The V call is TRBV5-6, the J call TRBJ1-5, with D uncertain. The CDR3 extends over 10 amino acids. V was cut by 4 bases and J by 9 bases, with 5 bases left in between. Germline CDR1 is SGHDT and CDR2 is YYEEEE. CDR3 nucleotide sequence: TGTGCCAGCAGCCCCGTGCCCCAGCATTTT. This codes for CASSPVPQHF. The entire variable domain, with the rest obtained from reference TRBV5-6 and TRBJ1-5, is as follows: DAGVTQSPTHLIKTRGQQVTLRCSPKSGHDTVSWYQQALGQGPQFIFQYYEEEERQRGNFPDRFSGHQFPNYSSELNVNALLLGDSALYLCASSPVPQHFGDGTRLSIL.

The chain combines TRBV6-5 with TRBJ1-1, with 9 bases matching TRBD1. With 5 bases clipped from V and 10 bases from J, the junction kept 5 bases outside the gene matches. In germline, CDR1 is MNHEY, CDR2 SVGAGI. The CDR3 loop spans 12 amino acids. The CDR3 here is CASSRDRARAFF. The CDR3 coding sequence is TGTGCCAGCAGTCGGGACAGGGCCCGAGCTTTCTTT.

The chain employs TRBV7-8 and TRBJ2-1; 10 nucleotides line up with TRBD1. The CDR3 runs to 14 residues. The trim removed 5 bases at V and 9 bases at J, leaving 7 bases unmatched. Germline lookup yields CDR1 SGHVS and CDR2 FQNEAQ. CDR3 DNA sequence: TGTGCCAGCAGCCCCACGGGACAGGGGTTTGAGCAGTTCTTC. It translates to CASSPTGQGFEQFF.

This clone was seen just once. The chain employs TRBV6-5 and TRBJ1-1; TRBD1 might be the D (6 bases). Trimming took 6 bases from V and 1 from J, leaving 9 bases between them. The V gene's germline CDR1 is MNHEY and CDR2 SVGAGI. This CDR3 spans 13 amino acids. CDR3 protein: CASSLTGNTEAFF. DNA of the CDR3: TGTGCCAGCAGCCTGACAGGGAACACTGAAGCTTTCTTT.

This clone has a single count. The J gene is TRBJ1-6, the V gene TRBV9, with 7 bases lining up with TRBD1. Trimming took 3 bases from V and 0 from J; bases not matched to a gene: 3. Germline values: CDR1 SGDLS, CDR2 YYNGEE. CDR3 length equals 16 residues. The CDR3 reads CASSGQGSSYNSPLHF. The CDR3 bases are TGTGCCAGCAGCGGACAGGGAAGCTCCTATAATTCACCCCTCCACTTT. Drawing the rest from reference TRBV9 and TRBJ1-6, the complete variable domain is DSGVTQTPKHLITATGQRVTLRCSPRSGDLSVYWYQQSLDQGLQFLIQYYNGEERAKGNILERFSAQQFPDLHSELNLSSLELGDSALYFCASSGQGSSYNSPLHFGNGTRLTVT.

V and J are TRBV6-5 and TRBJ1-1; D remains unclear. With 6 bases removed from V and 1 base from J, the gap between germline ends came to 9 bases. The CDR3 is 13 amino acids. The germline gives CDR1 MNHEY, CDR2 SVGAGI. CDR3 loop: CASSGSPNTEAFF. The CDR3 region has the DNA TGTGCCAGCAGCGGGTCTCCGAACACTGAAGCTTTCTTT.

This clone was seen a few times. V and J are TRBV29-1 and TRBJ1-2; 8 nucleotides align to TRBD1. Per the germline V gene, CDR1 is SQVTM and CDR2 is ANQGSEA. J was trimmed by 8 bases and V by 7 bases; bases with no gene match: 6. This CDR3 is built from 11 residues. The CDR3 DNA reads TGCAGCGATGGACAGGGTCCGGGCTACACCTTC. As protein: CSDGQGPGYTF.

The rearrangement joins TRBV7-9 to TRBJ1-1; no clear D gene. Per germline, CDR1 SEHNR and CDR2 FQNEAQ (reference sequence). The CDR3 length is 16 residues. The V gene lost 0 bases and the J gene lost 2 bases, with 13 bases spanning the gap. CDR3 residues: CASSLAMKGLNTEAFF. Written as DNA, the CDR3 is TGTGCCAGCAGCTTAGCGATGAAAGGACTAAACACTGAAGCTTTCTTT.

CDR3 nucleotides: TGTGCCAGTAGTATAGGCAGGTGGAATGAGCAGTTCTTC. Translated: CASSIGRWNEQFF. V is TRBV19 and J is TRBJ2-1; D gene ambiguous. Per the germline V gene, CDR1 is LNHDA and CDR2 is SQIVND (reference sequence). V was clipped by 1 base and J by 7 bases, with 8 bases between them. The CDR3 totals 13 residues.

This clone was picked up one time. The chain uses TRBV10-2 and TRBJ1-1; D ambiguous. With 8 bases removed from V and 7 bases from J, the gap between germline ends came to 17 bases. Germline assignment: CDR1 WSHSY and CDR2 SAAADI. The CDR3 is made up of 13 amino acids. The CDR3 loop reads CASGRGANGEAFF. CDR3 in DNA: TGCGCCAGCGGACGGGGTGCAAACGGTGAAGCTTTCTTT.

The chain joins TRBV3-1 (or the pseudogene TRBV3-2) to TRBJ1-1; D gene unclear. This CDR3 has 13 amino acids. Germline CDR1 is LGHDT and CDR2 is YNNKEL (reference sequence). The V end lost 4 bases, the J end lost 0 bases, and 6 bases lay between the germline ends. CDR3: CASSLALNTEAFF. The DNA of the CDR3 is TGTGCCAGCAGCCTGGCCCTGAACACTGAAGCTTTCTTT.

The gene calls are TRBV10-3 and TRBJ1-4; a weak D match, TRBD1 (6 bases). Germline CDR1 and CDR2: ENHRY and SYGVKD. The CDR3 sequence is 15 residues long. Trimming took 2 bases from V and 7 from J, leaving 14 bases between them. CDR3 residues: CAISETAGESEKLFF. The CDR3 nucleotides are TGTGCCATCAGTGAGACGGCAGGGGAAAGTGAAAAACTGTTTTTT.

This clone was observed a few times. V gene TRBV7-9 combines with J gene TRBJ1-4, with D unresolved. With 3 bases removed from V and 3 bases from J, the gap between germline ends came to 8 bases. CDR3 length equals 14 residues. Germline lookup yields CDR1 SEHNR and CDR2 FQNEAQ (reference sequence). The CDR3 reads CASSFPRPNEKLFF. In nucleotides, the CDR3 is TGTGCCAGCAGCTTTCCCAGGCCTAATGAAAAACTGTTTTTT.

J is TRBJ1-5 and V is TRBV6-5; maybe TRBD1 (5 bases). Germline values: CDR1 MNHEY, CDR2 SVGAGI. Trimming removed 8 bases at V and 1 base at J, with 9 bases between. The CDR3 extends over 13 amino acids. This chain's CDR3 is CASSGSSNQPQHF. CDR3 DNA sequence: TGTGCCAGCTCAGGGTCCAGCAATCAGCCCCAGCATTTT.

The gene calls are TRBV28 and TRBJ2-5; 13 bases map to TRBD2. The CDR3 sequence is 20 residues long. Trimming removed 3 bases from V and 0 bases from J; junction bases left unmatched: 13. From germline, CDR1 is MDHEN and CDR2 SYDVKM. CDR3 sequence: CASSFMDLKTSGGYQETQYF. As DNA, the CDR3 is TGTGCCAGCAGTTTTATGGATCTTAAGACTAGCGGGGGGTACCAAGAGACCCAGTACTTC.

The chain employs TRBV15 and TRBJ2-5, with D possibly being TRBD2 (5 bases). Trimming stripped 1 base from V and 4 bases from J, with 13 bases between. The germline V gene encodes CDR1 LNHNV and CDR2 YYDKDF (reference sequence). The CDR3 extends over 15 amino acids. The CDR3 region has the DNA TGTGCCACCAGCAGAGTACCCGACCGGGGAGAGACCCAGTACTTC. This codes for CATSRVPDRGETQYF.

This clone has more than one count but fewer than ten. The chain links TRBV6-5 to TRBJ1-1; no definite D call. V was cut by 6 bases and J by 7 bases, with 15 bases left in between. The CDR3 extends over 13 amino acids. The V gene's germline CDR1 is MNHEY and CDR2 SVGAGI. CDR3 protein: CASSLGLFNEAFF. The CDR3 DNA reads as TGTGCCAGCAGCCTCGGACTCTTCAATGAAGCTTTCTTT.